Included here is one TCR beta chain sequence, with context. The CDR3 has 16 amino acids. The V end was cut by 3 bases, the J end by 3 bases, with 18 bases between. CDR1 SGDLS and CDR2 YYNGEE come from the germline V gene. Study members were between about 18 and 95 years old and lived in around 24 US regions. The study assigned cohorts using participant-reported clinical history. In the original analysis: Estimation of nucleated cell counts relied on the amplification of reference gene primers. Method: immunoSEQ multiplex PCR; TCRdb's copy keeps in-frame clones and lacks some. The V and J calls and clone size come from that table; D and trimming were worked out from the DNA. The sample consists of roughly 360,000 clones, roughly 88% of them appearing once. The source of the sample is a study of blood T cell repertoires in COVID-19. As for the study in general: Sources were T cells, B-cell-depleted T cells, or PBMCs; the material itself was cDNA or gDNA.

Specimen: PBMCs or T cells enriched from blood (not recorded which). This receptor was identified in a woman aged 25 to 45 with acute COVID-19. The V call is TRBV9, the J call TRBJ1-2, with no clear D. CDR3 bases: TGTGCCAGCAGCGCAGTCTATGCAACAGCGGACTATGGCTACACCTTC. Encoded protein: CASSAVYATADYGYTF.